The clone carrying this TCR beta chain was recorded a few times. This sample is drawn from a study of T cells in Graves' hyperthyroidism and ophthalmopathy. Amplified regions were TCR beta CDR3 sequences from RNA transcripts. Researchers ran a first-round RT-PCR on the TCR CDR3 using the HTBI primer set. TCRdb ran MiXCR on the multiplex PCR reads and lists one entry per CDR3 protein. The sample holds around 190,000 distinct CDR3 sequences, about 17% seen once. In patients aged 18 to 65, hyperthyroidism was newly diagnosed, with duration under 2 months. The diagnostic basis comprised clinical symptoms, serum thyroxine and TRAb, thyroid ultrasound and orbital computed tomography. Looked up from germline, CDR1 is MDHEN and CDR2 is SYDVKM. Trimming pared 7 bases from V and 0 bases from J, leaving 15 bases between. This CDR3 has 16 amino acids.

The TCR sequence derives from a woman in her forties or fifties with Graves' hyperthyroidism. The source material was blood. The genes are TRBV28 and TRBJ1-4, with unresolved D. The CDR3 nucleotides read TGTGCCAGCACAGCGTTGGGCGTTGCAACTAATGAAAAACTGTTTTTT. This codes for CASTALGVATNEKLFF.